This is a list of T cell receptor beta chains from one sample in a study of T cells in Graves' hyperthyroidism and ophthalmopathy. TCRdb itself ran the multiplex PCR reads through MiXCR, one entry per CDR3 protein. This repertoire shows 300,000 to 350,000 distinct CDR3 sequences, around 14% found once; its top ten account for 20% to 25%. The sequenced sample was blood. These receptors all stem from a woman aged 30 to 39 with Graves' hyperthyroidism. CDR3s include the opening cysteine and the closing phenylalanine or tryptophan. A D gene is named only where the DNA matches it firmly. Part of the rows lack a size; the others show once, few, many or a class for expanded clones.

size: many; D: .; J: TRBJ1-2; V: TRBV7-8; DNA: TGTGCCAGCAGCTTAGCGAAGGAGCCCTATGGCTACACCTTC; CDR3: CASSLAKEPYGYTF
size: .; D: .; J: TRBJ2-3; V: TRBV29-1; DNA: TGCAGCGTTCGGCCGTATACGCAGTATTTT; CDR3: CSVRPYTQYF
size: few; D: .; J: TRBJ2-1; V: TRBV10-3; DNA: TGTGCCATCAGTGAGTCTCAGCTGGATGAGCAGTTCTTC; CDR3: CAISESQLDEQFF
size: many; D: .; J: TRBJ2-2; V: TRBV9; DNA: TGTGCCAGCAGCGTAGAGAGTAGGACCGGGGAGCTGTTTTTT; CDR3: CASSVESRTGELFF
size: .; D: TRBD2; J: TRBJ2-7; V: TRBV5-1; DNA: TGCGCCAGCAGCGGGGGACTAGTTTCCTACGAGCAGTACTTC; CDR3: CASSGGLVSYEQYF
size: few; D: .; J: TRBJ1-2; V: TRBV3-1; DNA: TGTGCCAACAGCCGGACAGACCTTAACTATGGCTACACCTTC; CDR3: CANSRTDLNYGYTF
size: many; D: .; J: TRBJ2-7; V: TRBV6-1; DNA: TGTGCCAGCAGTGTAGCAGGGTTCCCCTACGAGCAGTACTTC; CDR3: CASSVAGFPYEQYF
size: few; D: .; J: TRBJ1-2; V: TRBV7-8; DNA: TGTGCCAGCAGCTTAAAAAGAGTAGCTAACTATGGCTACACCTTC; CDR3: CASSLKRVANYGYTF
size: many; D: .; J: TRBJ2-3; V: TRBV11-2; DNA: TGTGCCAGCAGCCCCCGTAGGAAGGGGGGGACAGATACGCAGTATTTT; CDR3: CASSPRRKGGTDTQYF
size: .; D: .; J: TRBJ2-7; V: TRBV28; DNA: TGTGCCAGGGGGGGCCCCTACGAGCAGTACTTC; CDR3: CARGGPYEQYF
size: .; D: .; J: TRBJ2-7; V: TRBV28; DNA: TGTGCCAGCAGTTTAGGGGGGACACCATCCTACGAGCAGTACTTC; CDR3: CASSLGGTPSYEQYF
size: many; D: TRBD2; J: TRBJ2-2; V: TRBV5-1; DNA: TGCGCCAGCAGCTTGGAGCTAGCGGACATCACCGGGGAGCTGTTTTTT; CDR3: CASSLELADITGELFF
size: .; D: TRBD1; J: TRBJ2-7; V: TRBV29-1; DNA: TGCAGCGTTGCCTGGACAGGGTTGAACGAGCAGTACTTC; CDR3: CSVAWTGLNEQYF
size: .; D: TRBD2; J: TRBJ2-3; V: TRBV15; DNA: TGTGCCACCAGCAGAGATCAAGGGCTAGCGGGAGTGGAGATTACTAGAGATACGCAGTATTTT; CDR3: CATSRDQGLAGVEITRDTQYF
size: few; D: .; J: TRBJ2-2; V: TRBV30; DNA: TGTGCCTGGAGCTCCAGGACTACTAAATTCGCGAACACCGGGGAGCTGTTTTTT; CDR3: CAWSSRTTKFANTGELFF
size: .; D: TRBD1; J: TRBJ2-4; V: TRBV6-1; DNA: TGTGCCAGCAGTTTGGACAGGGTACAAAACATTCAGTACTTC; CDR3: CASSLDRVQNIQYF
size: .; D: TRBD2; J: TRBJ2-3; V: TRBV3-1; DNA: TGTGCCAGCAGCCAAGAACAGCGGGAGGGCACAGATACGCAGTATTTT; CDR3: CASSQEQREGTDTQYF
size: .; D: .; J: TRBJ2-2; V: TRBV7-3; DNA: TGTGCCAGCAGCTTAAATGACGCCGGGGAGCTGTTTTTT; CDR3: CASSLNDAGELFF
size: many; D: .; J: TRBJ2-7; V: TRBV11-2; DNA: TGTGCCAGCAGCTTAGGAGCTCTTAGATTCGGGAACGAGCAGTACTTC; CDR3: CASSLGALRFGNEQYF
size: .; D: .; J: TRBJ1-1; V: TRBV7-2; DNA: TGTGCCAGCAGCTCAGGGTCCGACACTGAAGCTTTCTTT; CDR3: CASSSGSDTEAFF
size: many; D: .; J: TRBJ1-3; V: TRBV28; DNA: TGTGCCAGCACCAACCCCTCTGGGGCAGGCCCTGGAAACACCATATATTTT; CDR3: CASTNPSGAGPGNTIYF
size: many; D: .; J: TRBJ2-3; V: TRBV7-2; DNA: TGTGCCAGCAGCTCCCCTCTTCGAGATACGCAGTATTTT; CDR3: CASSSPLRDTQYF
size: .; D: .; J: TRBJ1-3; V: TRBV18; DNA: TGTGCCAGCTCACCAACCGGCGTCTTGAACACCATATATTTT; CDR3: CASSPTGVLNTIYF
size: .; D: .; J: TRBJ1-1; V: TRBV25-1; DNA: TGTGCCAGCACCTTTACGGGGAACACTGAAGCTTTCTTT; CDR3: CASTFTGNTEAFF
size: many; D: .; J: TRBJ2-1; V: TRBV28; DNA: TGTGCCAGCAGCGATAGCGAGACCTACAATGAGCAGTTCTTC; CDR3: CASSDSETYNEQFF
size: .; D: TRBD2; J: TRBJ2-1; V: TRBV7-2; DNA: TGTGCCAGCAGCCCCCGGCTAGCGGGAGGAGGTGAGCAGTTCTTC; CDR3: CASSPRLAGGGEQFF
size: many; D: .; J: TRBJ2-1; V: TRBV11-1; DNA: TGTGCCAGCAGCCCGGACAATGAGCAGTTCTTC; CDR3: CASSPDNEQFF
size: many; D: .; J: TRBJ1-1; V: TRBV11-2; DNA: TGTGCCAGCAGCTTAGAGGGGAAATTAAGCGGTGAAGCTTTCTTT; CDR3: CASSLEGKLSGEAFF
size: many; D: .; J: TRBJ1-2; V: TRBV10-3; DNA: TGTGCCATCAGTGAGTCGGGAACGGGGTATGGCTACACCTTC; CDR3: CAISESGTGYGYTF
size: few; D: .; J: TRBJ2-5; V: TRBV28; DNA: TGTGCCAGCAGTGGGTCAGGGCTGGCAGAAGAGACCCAGTACTTC; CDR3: CASSGSGLAEETQYF
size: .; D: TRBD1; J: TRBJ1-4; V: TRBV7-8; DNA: TGTGCCAGCAGCCCCACGACAGGGTATCATGAAAAACTGTTTTTT; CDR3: CASSPTTGYHEKLFF
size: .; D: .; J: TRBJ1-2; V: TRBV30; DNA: TGTGCCTGGAGTGCCTCAGGGCTCCAAGGCTACACCTTC; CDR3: CAWSASGLQGYTF
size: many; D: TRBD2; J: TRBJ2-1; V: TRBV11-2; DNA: TGTGCCAGCACTGCTCTCACTAGCGGGGCCTACAATGAGCAGTTCTTC; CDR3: CASTALTSGAYNEQFF
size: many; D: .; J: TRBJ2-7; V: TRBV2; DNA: TGTGCCACCCAGGGTTACGAGCAGTACTTC; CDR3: CATQGYEQYF
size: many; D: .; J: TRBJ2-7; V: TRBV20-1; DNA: TGCAGTGCTAGAGGGGACCGAGTCCCCTACGAGCAGTACTTC; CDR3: CSARGDRVPYEQYF
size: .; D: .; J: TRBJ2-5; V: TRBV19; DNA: TGTGCCAGTGCCCCAAATCGGGGGACCCTCCAAGAGACCCAGTACTTC; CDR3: CASAPNRGTLQETQYF
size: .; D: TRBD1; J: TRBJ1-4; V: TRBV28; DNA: TGTGCCAGCAGTTCGACAGGGGAGGCGGATGAAAAACTGTTTTTT; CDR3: CASSSTGEADEKLFF
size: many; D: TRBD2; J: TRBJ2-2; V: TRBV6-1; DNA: TGTGCCAGCACCTTGGGGACTAGCACCATGAGCGGGGAGCTGTTTTTT; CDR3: CASTLGTSTMSGELFF
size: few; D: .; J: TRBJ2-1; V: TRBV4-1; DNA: TGCGCCAGCAGCCAGCCCTTTACTGGGCAGTTCTTC; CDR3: CASSQPFTGQFF
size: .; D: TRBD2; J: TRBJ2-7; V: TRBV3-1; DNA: TGTGCCAGCAGCCAAGGTAGCGGGAGGTTCGGCCACGAGCAGTACTTC; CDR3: CASSQGSGRFGHEQYF
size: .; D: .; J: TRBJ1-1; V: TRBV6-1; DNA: TGTGCCAGCATCCTCCATAAGGTAGCTTTCTTT; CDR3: CASILHKVAFF
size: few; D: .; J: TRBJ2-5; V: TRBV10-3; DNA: TGTGCCATCAGGGGGAACTTCCAAGAGACCCAGTACTTC; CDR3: CAIRGNFQETQYF
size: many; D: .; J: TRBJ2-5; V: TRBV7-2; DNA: TGTGCCAGCAGCTACTTCCGTTCGGTAGAGACCCAGTACTTC; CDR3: CASSYFRSVETQYF
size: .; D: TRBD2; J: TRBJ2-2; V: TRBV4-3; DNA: TGCGCCAGCAGCCAATACCTAGCGGGAGGGTCGTACACCGGGGAGCTGTTTTTT; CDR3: CASSQYLAGGSYTGELFF
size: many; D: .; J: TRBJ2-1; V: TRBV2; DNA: TGTGCCAGCTGCACCCGGGATCTAACCCACAATGAGCAGTTCTTC; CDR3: CASCTRDLTHNEQFF
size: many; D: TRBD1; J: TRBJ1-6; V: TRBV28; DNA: TGTGCCAGCAGTGGGGACAGGGGGCTTAATTCACCCCTCCACTTT; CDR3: CASSGDRGLNSPLHF
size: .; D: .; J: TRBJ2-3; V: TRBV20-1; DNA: TGCAGTTCAAACGGTAGTCCCCTCACAGATACGCAGTATTTT; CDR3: CSSNGSPLTDTQYF